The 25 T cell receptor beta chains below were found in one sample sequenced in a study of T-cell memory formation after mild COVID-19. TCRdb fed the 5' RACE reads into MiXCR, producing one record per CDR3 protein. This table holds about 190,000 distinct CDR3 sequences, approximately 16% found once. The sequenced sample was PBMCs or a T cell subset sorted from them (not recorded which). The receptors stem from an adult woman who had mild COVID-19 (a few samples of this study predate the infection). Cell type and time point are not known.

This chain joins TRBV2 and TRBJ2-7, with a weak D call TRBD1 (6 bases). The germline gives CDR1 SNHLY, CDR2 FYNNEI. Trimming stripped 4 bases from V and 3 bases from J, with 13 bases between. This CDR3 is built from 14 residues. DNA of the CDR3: TGTGCCAGCAGTGGACAGGCGCAGGGCTACGAGCAGTACTTC. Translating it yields CASSGQAQGYEQYF.

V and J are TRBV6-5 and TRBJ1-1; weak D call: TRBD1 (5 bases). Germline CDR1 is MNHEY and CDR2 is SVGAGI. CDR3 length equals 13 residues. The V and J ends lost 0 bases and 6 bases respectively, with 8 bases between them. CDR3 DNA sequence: TGTGCCAGCAGTTACTCGGGGGTCGCTGAAGCTTTCTTT. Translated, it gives CASSYSGVAEAFF.

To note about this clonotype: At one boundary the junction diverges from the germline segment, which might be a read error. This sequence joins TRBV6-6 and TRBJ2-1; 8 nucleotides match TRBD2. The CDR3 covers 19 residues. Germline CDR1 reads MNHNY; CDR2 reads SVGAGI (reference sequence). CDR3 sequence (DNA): TGTGCCAGCAGTTACGGGTTATTCGGGGGGGCAACTAGCGGCCACCTCGAGGTCTTC. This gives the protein CASSYGLFGGATSGHLEVF.

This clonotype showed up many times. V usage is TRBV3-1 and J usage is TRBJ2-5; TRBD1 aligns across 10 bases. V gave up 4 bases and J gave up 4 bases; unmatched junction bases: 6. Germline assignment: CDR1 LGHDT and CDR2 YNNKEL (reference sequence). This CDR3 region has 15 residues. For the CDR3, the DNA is TGTGCCAGCAGCCGGAGACAGGGGGCAAGAGAGACCCAGTACTTC. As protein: CASSRRQGARETQYF.

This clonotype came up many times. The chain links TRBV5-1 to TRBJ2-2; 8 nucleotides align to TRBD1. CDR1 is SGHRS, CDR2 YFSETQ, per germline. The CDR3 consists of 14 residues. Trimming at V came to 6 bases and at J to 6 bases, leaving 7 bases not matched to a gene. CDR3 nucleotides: TGCGCCAGCACCGAGGCAGGGGGCCCCGGGGAGCTGTTTTTT. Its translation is CASTEAGGPGELFF.

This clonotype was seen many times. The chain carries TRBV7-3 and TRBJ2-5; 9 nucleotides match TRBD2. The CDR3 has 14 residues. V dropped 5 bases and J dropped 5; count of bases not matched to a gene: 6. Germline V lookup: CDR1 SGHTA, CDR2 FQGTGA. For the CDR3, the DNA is TGTGCCAGCAGCCAAGCGGGGGGTGTGGAGACCCAGTACTTC. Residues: CASSQAGGVETQYF.

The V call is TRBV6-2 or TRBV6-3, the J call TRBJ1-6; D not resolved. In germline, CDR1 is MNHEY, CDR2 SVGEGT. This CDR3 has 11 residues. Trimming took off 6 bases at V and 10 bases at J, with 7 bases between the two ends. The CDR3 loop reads CASRSGSPLHF. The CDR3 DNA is TGTGCCAGCAGATCCGGATCACCCCTCCACTTT.

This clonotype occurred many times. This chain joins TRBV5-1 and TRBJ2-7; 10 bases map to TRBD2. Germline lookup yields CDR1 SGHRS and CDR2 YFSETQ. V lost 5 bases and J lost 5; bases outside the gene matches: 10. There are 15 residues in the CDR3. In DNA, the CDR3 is TGCGCCAGCAGTCTTGGCCTAGCGGGAGAGAACGAGCAGTACTTC. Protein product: CASSLGLAGENEQYF.

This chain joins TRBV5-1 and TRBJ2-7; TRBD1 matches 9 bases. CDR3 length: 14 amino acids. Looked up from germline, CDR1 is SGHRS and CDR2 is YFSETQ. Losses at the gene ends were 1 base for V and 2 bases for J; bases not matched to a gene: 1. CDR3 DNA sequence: TGCGCCAGCAGCTTGACAGGGGGCACCTACGAGCAGTACTTC. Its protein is CASSLTGGTYEQYF.

The CDR3 nucleotides read TGTGCCAGCAGCCGACTACAGGGGAAGCATGAAAAACTGTTTTTT. Its translation: CASSRLQGKHEKLFF. V is TRBV12-3 or TRBV12-4 and J is TRBJ1-4; 7 positions match TRBD1. There are 15 residues in the CDR3. Trimming removed 6 bases from V and 6 bases from J; junction bases left unmatched: 10.

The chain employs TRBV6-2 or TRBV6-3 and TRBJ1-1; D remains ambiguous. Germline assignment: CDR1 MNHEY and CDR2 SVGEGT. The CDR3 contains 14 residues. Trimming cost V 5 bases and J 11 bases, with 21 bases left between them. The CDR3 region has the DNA TGTGCCAGCAGTCACACTATGGAAACATCTGGGGCTTTCTTT. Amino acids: CASSHTMETSGAFF.

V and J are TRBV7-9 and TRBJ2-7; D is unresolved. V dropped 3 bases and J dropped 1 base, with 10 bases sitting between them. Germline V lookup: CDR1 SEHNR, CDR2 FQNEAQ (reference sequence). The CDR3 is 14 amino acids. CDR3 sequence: CASSFDGPSYEQYF. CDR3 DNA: TGTGCCAGCAGCTTCGACGGACCTTCCTACGAGCAGTACTTC. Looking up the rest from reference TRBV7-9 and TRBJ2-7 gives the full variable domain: DTGVSQNPRHKITKRGQNVTFRCDPISEHNRLYWYRQTLGQGPEFLTYFQNEAQLEKSRLLSDRFSAERPKGSFSTLEIQRTEQGDSAMYLCASSFDGPSYEQYFGPGTRLTVT.

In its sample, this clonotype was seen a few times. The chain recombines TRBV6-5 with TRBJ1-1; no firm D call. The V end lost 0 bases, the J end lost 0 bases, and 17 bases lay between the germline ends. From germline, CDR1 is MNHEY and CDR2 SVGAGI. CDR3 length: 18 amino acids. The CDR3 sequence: CASSYSRPRGAVNTEAFF. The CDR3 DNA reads TGTGCCAGCAGTTACTCGAGACCCCGGGGAGCGGTGAACACTGAAGCTTTCTTT.

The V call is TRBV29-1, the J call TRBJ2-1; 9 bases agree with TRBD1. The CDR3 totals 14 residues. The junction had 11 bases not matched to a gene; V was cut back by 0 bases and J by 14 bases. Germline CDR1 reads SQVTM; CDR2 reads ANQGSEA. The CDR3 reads CSVEDPTGGKREFF. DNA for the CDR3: TGCAGCGTTGAAGACCCTACAGGGGGCAAGAGGGAGTTCTTC.

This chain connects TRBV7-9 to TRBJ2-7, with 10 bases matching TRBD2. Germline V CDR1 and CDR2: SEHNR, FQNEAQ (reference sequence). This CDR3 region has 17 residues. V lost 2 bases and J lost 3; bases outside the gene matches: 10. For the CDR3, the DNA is TGTGCCAGCAGCTTACTAGCGGGAGCCGTCCCCTTCTACGAGCAGTACTTC. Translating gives CASSLLAGAVPFYEQYF. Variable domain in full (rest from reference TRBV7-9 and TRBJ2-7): DTGVSQNPRHKITKRGQNVTFRCDPISEHNRLYWYRQTLGQGPEFLTYFQNEAQLEKSRLLSDRFSAERPKGSFSTLEIQRTEQGDSAMYLCASSLLAGAVPFYEQYFGPGTRLTVT.

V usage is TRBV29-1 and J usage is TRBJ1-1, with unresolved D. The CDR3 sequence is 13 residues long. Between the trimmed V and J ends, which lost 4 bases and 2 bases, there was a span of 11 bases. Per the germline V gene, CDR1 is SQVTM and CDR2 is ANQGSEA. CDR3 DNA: TGCAGCGTTGTCGGGCAGGTCAACACTGAAGCTTTCTTT. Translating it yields CSVVGQVNTEAFF.

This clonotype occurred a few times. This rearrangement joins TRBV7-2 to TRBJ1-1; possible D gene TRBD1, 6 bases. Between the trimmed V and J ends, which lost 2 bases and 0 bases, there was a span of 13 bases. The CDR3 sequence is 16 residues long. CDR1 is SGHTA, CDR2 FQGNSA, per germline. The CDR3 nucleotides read TGTGCCAGCAGCTTACCCGGGGGGGGCATGAACACTGAAGCTTTCTTT. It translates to CASSLPGGGMNTEAFF.

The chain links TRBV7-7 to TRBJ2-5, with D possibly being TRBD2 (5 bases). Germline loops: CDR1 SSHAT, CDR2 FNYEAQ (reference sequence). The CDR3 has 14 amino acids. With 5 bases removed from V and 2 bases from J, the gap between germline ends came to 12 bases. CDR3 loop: CASSHSGGQETQYF. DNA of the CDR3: TGTGCCAGCAGCCACAGCGGAGGTCAAGAGACCCAGTACTTC.

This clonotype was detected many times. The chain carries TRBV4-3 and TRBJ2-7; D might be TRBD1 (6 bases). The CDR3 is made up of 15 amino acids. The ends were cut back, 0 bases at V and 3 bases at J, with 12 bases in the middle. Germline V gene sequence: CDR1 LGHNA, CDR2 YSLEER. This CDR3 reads CASSQDWTDYYEQYF. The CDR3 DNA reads TGCGCCAGCAGCCAAGATTGGACAGACTACTACGAGCAGTACTTC.

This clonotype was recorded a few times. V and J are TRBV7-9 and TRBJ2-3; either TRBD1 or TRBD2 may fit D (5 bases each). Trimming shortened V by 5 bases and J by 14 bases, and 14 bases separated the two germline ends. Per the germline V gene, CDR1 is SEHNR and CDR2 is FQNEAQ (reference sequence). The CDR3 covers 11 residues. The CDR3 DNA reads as TGTGCCAGCAGCCCCGGGACCCCGGGGTATTTT. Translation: CASSPGTPGYF.

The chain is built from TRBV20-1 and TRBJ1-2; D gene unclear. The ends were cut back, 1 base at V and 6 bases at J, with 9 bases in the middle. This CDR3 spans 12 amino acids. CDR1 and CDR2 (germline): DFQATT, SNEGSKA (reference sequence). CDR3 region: CSARAIGDGYTF. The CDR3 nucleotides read TGCAGTGCTAGAGCGATCGGAGATGGCTACACCTTC.

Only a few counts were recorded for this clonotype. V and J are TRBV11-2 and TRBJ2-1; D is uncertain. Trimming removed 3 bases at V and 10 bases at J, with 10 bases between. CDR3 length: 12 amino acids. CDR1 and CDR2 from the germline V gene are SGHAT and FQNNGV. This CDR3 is CASSLTTREQFF. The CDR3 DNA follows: TGTGCCAGCAGCTTGACAACCCGGGAGCAGTTCTTC.

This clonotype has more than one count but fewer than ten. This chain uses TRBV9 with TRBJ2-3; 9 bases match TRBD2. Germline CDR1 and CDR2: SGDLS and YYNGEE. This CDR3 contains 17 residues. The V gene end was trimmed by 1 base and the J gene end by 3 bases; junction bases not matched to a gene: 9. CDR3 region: CASSVSSDLAGTDTQYF. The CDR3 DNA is TGTGCCAGCAGCGTAAGCTCGGATCTAGCGGGAACAGATACGCAGTATTTT.

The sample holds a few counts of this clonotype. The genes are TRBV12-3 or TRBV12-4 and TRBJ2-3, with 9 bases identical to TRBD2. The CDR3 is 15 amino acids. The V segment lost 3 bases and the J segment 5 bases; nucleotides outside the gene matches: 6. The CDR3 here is CASSFRRGGEDTQYF. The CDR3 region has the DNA TGTGCCAGCAGTTTCAGGCGGGGGGGCGAAGATACGCAGTATTTT.

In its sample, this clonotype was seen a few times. The CDR3 region has the DNA TGTGCCAGCAGTTACCAAAAGGGACTAGCGGGGTCGGTTACGCAGTATTTT. Amino acids: CASSYQKGLAGSVTQYF. The J gene is TRBJ2-3, the V gene TRBV6-6, with 13 bases identical to TRBD2. After removal of 2 bases from V and 8 bases from J, the junction contained 10 bases not matched to a gene. Germline CDR1 MNHNY, CDR2 SVGAGI (reference sequence). The CDR3 is made up of 17 amino acids.